This TCR beta chain comes out of a study of blood T cell repertoires in COVID-19. The count of this clone is one. Repertoires were generated with immunoSEQ multiplex PCR, while TCRdb's copy carries only in-frame clones and drops some. This table holds around 180,000 clones, roughly nine tenths found once. With 1 base removed from V and 5 bases from J, the gap between germline ends came to 6 bases. Germline CDR1 SGHTA, CDR2 FQGTGA. The CDR3 contains 13 residues. The chain combines TRBV7-3 with TRBJ2-1; D is unclear. The specimen was PBMCs or T cells enriched from blood (not recorded which). This receptor was obtained from a woman aged 40 to 50 with acute COVID-19. CDR3 protein: CASSLIADNEQFF. The DNA for the CDR3 is TGTGCCAGCAGCTTAATTGCAGACAATGAGCAGTTCTTC. The entire variable domain, with the rest obtained from reference TRBV7-3 and TRBJ2-1, is as follows: GAGVSQTPSNKVTEKGKYVELRCDPISGHTALYWYRQSLGQGPEFLIYFQGTGAADDSGLPNDRFFAVRPEGSVSTLKIQRTERGDSAVYLCASSLIADNEQFFGPGTRLTVL.